This TCR beta chain emerged from a study of blood T cell repertoires in COVID-19. Study as a whole: COVID-19 samples, acute and convalescent, were from the United States, Italy and Spain. T cells, B-cell-depleted T cells, or PBMCs supplied cDNA or gDNA.

Sequencing used immunoSEQ multiplex PCR; TCRdb keeps in-frame clones, though not all of them. In the table there are 95,000 to 150,000 clones, around 82% of which are singletons. Sequenced: peripheral blood. The clonotype originates from a man aged 30 to 39 with COVID-19, enrolled during active disease.

CDR3 bases: TGCGCCAGCAGCTTGGGGGAGGGCTATGGCTACACCTTC. Its protein is CASSLGEGYGYTF. The chain is built from TRBV5-1 and TRBJ1-2; D remains unclear. The ends were cut back, 0 bases at V and 4 bases at J, with 7 bases in the middle. CDR1 is SGHRS, CDR2 YFSETQ, per germline. The CDR3 is 13 residues long. The full variable domain, with the rest looked up from reference TRBV5-1 and TRBJ1-2, is KAGVTQTPRYLIKTRGQQVTLSCSPISGHRSVSWYQQTPGQGLQFLFEYFSETQRNKGNFPGRFSGRQFSNSRSEMNVSTLELGDSALYLCASSLGEGYGYTFGSGTRLTVV.